This T cell receptor (beta chain) originates from a study of blood T cell repertoires in COVID-19. Whole-study context: Donors in the United States, Italy and Spain gave samples during acute or convalescent COVID-19. From T cells, B-cell-depleted T cells, or PBMCs came the material, which was cDNA or gDNA.

Per the study methods: Reference gene primers were amplified, and this amplification served to estimate nucleated cell counts. Profiled with immunoSEQ multiplex PCR; TCRdb holds only in-frame clones, not every one. V and J calls and clone size are those listed in that table; D and trimming were worked out from the DNA. Of 55,000 to 95,000 clones listed, roughly four fifths are singletons. The V end lost 4 bases, the J end lost 4 bases, and 7 bases lay between the germline ends. This CDR3 contains 12 residues. Germline CDR1 is MDHEN and CDR2 is SYDVKM. Input material: peripheral blood. The V call is TRBV28, the J call TRBJ1-2; D unresolved. This TCR came from a woman in her 70s with acute or convalescent COVID-19. The CDR3: CASSYGSYGYTF. CDR3 nucleotide sequence: TGTGCCAGCAGTTACGGGAGCTATGGCTACACCTTC.